This is a list of T cell receptor beta chains from one sample in a study of shared clonotypes between healthy human individuals. Here immunoSEQ multiplex PCR was the method, and the copy in TCRdb shows in-frame clones only, minus some. The table shows around 430,000 clones, with around 79% occurring only once. The source material was PBMCs. The receptors stem from a woman between 40 and 50 years old in good health. Some clones in this sample may be carry-over from other donors' samples. CDR3s include the opening cysteine and the closing phenylalanine or tryptophan. Each record gives: J gene, V gene, D gene, clone size, CDR3 DNA, CDR3 protein. A D gene is named only where the DNA matches it firmly. Clone size is given for some rows only: seen once, a few or many times, or a class if the clone is expanded.

TRBJ2-7	TRBV30	TRBD2	.	TGTGCCTGGAGTATGGGCGGGAGAGCCGAGCAGTACTTC	CAWSMGGRAEQYF
TRBJ2-1	TRBV29-1	.	.	TGCAGCGCAAACTCGCAGGGGAGAGGCAATGAGCAGTTCTTC	CSANSQGRGNEQFF
TRBJ2-3	TRBV10-3	TRBD1	.	TGTGCCATCAGGGTTGGCAGGGGGCTTATAGATACGCAGTATTTT	CAIRVGRGLIDTQYF
TRBJ1-1	TRBV6-1	.	.	TGTGCCAGCAGTGTCGGCAGGGGATCCACTGAAGCTTTCTTT	CASSVGRGSTEAFF
TRBJ2-5	TRBV7-9	.	once	TGTGCCAGCAGCTCCAAGCGGAAGGGGGAGACCCAGTACTTC	CASSSKRKGETQYF
TRBJ2-3	TRBV16	TRBD2	.	TGTGCCAGCAGCCACCACTCGGGGAGGGATGATACGCAGTATTTT	CASSHHSGRDDTQYF
TRBJ2-1	TRBV29-1	TRBD1	.	TGCAGCGTAGTGGGACAGGGTCTCGATGGTGAGCAGTTCTTC	CSVVGQGLDGEQFF
TRBJ2-5	TRBV5-1	.	.	TGCGCCAGCAGCTCGTGGGGTCAAGAGACCCAGTACTTC	CASSSWGQETQYF
TRBJ2-7	TRBV13	TRBD2	.	TGTGCCAGCAGCTTAAGTACTAGCGGGAGTGTATCCTACGAGCAGTACTTC	CASSLSTSGSVSYEQYF
TRBJ1-3	TRBV2	.	.	TGTGCCAGCAGTGTTGGCAGCTCTGGAAACACCATATATTTT	CASSVGSSGNTIYF